Following are 12 T cell receptor beta chains from one sample sequenced in a study of blood T cell repertoires in COVID-19. The table came from immunoSEQ multiplex PCR; TCRdb's copy has only in-frame clones and leaves some out. This sample has hundreds of thousands of clones, with around 90% found just once. Material for sequencing was peripheral blood. Receptors were obtained from a man in his 60s who had recovered from COVID-19.

The chain has TRBV29-1 and TRBJ2-7; D is possibly TRBD2 (5 bases). The germline V gene encodes CDR1 SQVTM and CDR2 ANQGSEA. CDR3 length: 13 amino acids. V lost 5 bases to trimming and J lost 6 bases, with 17 bases between them. The CDR3 DNA follows: TGCAGCGTTAAAAGGGCGGGTAGTCCCGAGCAGTACTTC. Encoded protein: CSVKRAGSPEQYF.

The chain has TRBV6-5 and TRBJ2-2, with 7 bases fitting TRBD2. CDR1 is MNHEY and CDR2 is SVGAGI in the germline V gene. This CDR3 is built from 16 residues. V dropped 4 bases and J dropped 6; count of bases not matched to a gene: 11. CDR3 sequence reads: CASSLRLARMAGELFF. Written as DNA, the CDR3 is TGTGCCAGCAGTTTGCGACTAGCCCGAATGGCCGGGGAGCTGTTTTTT.

The V gene is TRBV12-5, the J gene TRBJ2-2, with D possibly being TRBD2 (6 bases). The germline V gene encodes CDR1 LGHNT and CDR2 FRNRAP. The CDR3 runs to 20 residues. V was pared by 0 bases and J by 4 bases, with 24 bases between. The CDR3 region has the DNA TGTGCTAGTGGTTTGGTACTACTGTCTGTAGGGTACGGGGGCACCGGGGAGCTGTTTTTT. Amino acid sequence: CASGLVLLSVGYGGTGELFF.

The V and J genes are TRBV10-3 and TRBJ2-2; tentatively, D is TRBD2 (6 bases). V was clipped by 3 bases and J by 5 bases, with 19 bases between them. The germline gives CDR1 ENHRY, CDR2 SYGVKD. The CDR3 runs 17 residues. The CDR3 nucleotides are TGTGCCATCAGTGACCCCACGGGGGTTATAAGGACCGGGGAGCTGTTTTTT. It codes for CAISDPTGVIRTGELFF.

J is TRBJ2-1 and V is TRBV5-1, with a tentative D call TRBD2 (6 bases). CDR3 size: 11 residues. V was clipped by 4 bases and J by 12 bases, with 11 bases between them. Germline assignment: CDR1 SGHRS and CDR2 YFSETQ. The CDR3 loop reads CASSTQGGQFF. CDR3 in DNA: TGCGCCAGCAGCACGCAGGGAGGGCAGTTCTTC.

The V gene is TRBV11-2, the J gene TRBJ2-3; 7 nucleotides line up with TRBD1. The ends lost 4 bases at V and 0 bases at J; junction bases unmatched: 7. The CDR3 length is 16 residues. In germline, CDR1 is SGHAT, CDR2 FQNNGV. This CDR3 reads CASSSLRGLSTDTQYF. In DNA, the CDR3 is TGTGCCAGCAGCTCTCTGAGGGGGCTCAGCACAGATACGCAGTATTTT.

This chain links TRBV6-1 with TRBJ2-2; the D gene is possibly TRBD1 (6 bases). Trimming left V 3 bases short and J 4 bases short, with 15 bases between. CDR1 is MNHNS, CDR2 SASEGT, per germline. There are 16 residues in the CDR3. CDR3 coding DNA: TGTGCCAGCAGTGATCCCAGGGGAGTTCGCACCGGGGAGCTGTTTTTT. Translation: CASSDPRGVRTGELFF.

This clone occurred once. The rearrangement joins TRBV5-8 to TRBJ2-7; weak D call: TRBD2 (6 bases). Between the trimmed V and J ends, which lost 0 bases and 2 bases, there was a span of 12 bases. The germline V gene encodes CDR1 SGHTS and CDR2 YDEGEE. The CDR3 consists of 15 residues. The CDR3 DNA follows: TGTGCCAGCAGCTTGGGGGGGGACCGAGCCTACGAGCAGTACTTC. Its translation: CASSLGGDRAYEQYF.

The V and J genes are TRBV18 and TRBJ1-4, with D unresolved. The CDR3 has 16 residues. Germline V lookup: CDR1 KGHSH, CDR2 LQKENI. V was cut by 3 bases and J by 0 bases, with 11 bases left in between. CDR3 DNA: TGTGCCAGCTCACCGTTCAGAATCGCAACTAATGAAAAACTGTTTTTT. Encoded protein: CASSPFRIATNEKLFF.

The CDR3 is CASRSGTSTYEQYF. As DNA, the CDR3 is TGTGCCAGCAGATCGGGGACTAGTACATACGAGCAGTACTTC. J is TRBJ2-7 and V is TRBV6-5; 8 bases line up with TRBD2. V gave up 6 bases and J gave up 4 bases; unmatched junction bases: 8. The CDR3 has 14 amino acids. Germline V gene sequence: CDR1 MNHEY, CDR2 SVGAGI.

Regarding this clone: In the same sample, other DNA sequences code for this CDR3. The chain is built from TRBV5-1 and TRBJ1-4; D not resolved. Trimming took 0 bases from V and 2 from J, leaving 5 bases between them. Germline CDR1 is SGHRS and CDR2 is YFSETQ. This CDR3 has 14 residues. In nucleotides, the CDR3 is TGCGCCAGCAGCTTGGGAGCGACTAATGAAAAACTGTTTTTT. It codes for CASSLGATNEKLFF.

The CDR3 DNA follows: TGTGCCAGCAGTCCGACAGGGAACGGTGGCTACACCTTC. This sequence encodes CASSPTGNGGYTF. The rearrangement joins TRBV6-4 to TRBJ1-2; 7 bases line up with TRBD1. The CDR3 sequence is 13 residues long. The V gene's germline CDR1 is MRHNA and CDR2 SNTAGT. V was pared by 5 bases and J by 7 bases, with 7 bases of the junction left unmatched.